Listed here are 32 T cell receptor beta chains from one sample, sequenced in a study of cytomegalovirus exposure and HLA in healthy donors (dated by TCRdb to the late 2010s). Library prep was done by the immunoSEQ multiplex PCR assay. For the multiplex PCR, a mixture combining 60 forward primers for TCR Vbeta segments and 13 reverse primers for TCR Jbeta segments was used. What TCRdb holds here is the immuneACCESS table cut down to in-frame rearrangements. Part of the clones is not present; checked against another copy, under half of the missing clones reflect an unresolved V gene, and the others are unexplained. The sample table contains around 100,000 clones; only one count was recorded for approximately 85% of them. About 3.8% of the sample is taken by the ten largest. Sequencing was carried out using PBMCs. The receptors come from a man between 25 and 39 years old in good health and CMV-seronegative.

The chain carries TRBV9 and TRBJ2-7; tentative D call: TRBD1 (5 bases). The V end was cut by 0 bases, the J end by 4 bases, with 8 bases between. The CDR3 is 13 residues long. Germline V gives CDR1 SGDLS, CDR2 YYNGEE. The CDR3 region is CASSVDQGYEQYF. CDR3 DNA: TGTGCCAGCAGCGTAGACCAGGGATACGAGCAGTACTTC.

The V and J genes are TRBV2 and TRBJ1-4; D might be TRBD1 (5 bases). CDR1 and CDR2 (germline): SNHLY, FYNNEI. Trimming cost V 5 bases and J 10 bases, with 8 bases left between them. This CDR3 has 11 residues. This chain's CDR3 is CASSTQGKLFF. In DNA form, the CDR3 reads TGTGCCAGCAGTACGCAGGGAAAACTGTTTTTT.

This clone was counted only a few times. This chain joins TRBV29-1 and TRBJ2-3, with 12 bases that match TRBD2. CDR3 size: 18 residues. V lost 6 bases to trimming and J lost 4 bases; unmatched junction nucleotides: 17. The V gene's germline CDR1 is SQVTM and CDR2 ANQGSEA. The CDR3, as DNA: TGCAGCGTCCCGACCGGATGGACTAGCGGGAACCGCCCAGATACGCAGTATTTT. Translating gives CSVPTGWTSGNRPDTQYF.

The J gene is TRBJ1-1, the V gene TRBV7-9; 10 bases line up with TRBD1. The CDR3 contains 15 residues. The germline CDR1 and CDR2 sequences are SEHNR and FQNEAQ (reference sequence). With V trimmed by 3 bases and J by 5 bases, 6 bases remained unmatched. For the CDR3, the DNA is TGTGCCAGCAGCTTGGCCGGGACAGGGGATACTGAAGCTTTCTTT. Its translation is CASSLAGTGDTEAFF.

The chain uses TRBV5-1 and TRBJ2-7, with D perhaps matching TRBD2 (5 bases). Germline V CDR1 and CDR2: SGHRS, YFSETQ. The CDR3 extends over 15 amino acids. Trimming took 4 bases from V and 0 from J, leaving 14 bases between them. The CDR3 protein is CASSLGDRSSYEQYF. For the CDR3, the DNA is TGCGCCAGCAGCCTCGGGGATAGGAGCTCCTACGAGCAGTACTTC.

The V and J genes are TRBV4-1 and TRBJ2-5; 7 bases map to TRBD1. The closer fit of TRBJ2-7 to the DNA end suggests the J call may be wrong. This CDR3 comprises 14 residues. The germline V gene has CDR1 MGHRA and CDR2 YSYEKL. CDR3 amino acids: CASSEVQGFYEQYF. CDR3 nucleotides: TGCGCCAGCAGCGAGGTACAGGGGTTCTACGAGCAGTACTTC.

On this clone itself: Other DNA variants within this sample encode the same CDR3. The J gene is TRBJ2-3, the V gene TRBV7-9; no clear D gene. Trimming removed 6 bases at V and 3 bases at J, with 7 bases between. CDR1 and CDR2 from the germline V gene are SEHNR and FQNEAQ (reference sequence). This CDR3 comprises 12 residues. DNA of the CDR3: TGTGCCAGCAGTCCCAGGACAGATACGCAGTATTTT. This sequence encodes CASSPRTDTQYF.

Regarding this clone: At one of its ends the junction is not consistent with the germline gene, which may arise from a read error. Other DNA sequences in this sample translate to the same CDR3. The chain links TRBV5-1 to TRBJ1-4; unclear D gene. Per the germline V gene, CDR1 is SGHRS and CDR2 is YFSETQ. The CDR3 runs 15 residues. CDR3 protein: CASSPNGVRGEKLFF. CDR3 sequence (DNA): TGCGCCAGCAGCCCGAACGGGGTTCGCGGTGAAAAGCTGTTTTTT.

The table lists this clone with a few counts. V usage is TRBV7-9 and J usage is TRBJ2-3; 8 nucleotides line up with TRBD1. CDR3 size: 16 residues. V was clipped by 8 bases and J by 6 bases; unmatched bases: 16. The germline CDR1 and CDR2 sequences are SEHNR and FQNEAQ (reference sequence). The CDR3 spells CASSFRADRAKDTQYF. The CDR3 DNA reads TGTGCCAGCTCCTTTAGGGCGGACAGGGCGAAGGATACGCAGTATTTT.

The DNA for the CDR3 is TGTGCCAGCAGCCTGACAGGAATGGTAGGAGATACGCAGTATTTT. It translates to CASSLTGMVGDTQYF. The rearrangement joins TRBV6-4 to TRBJ2-3; D perhaps matches TRBD1 (6 bases). Germline CDR1 MRHNA, CDR2 SNTAGT. The CDR3 spans 15 residues. Deletions cut 6 bases from V and 5 bases from J, with 18 bases between.

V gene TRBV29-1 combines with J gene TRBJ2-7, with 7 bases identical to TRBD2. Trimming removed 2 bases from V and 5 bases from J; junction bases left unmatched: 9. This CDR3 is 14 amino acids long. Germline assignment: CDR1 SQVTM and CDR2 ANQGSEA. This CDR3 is CSVESGEGGDEQYF. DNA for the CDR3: TGCAGCGTTGAAAGTGGGGAGGGTGGAGACGAGCAGTACTTC.

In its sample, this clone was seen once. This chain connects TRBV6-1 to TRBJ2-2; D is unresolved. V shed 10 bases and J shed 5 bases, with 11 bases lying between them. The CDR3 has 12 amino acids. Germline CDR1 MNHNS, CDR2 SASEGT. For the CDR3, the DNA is TGTGCCACCCTGGTCGGGACCGGGGAGCTGTTTTTT. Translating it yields CATLVGTGELFF.

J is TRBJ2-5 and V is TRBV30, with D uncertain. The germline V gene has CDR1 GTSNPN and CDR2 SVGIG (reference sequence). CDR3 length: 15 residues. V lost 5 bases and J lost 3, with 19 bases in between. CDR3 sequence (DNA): TGTGCCTGGTCAGGTAACTCACGCCTCGAAGAGACCCAGTACTTC. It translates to CAWSGNSRLEETQYF.

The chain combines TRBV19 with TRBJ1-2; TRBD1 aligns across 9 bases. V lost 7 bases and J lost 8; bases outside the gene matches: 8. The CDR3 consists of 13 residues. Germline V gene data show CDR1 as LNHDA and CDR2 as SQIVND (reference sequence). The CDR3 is CASIDRGRGGYTF. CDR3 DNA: TGTGCCAGTATCGACAGGGGGAGAGGCGGCTACACCTTC.

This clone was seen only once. The CDR3 sequence is CASSSHAMVGNQPQHF. The CDR3 DNA sequence: TGTGCCAGCAGTTCCCACGCTATGGTGGGCAATCAGCCCCAGCATTTT. The V gene is TRBV28, the J gene TRBJ1-5; D not certain. The CDR3 totals 16 residues. V was clipped by 4 bases and J by 2 bases, with 15 bases between them. Germline-derived CDR1 and CDR2 are MDHEN and SYDVKM. Looking up the rest from reference TRBV28 and TRBJ1-5 gives the full variable domain: DVKVTQSSRYLVKRTGEKVFLECVQDMDHENMFWYRQDPGLGLRLIYFSYDVKMKEKGDIPEGYSVSREKKERFSLILESASTNQTSMYLCASSSHAMVGNQPQHFGDGTRLSIL.

The CDR3, as DNA: TGTGCCAGCAGTTTAAGGGGACAGGGGTTTCGAAATCAGCCCCAGCATTTT. It specifies CASSLRGQGFRNQPQHF. J is TRBJ1-5 and V is TRBV28; 10 bases are a match to TRBD1. V lost 2 bases to trimming and J lost 4 bases; unmatched junction nucleotides: 8. The CDR3 spans 17 residues. In germline, CDR1 is MDHEN, CDR2 SYDVKM.

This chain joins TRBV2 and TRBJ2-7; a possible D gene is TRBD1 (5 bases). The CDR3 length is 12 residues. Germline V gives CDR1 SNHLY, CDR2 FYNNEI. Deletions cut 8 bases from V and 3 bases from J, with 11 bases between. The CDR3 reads CASRQTFYEQYF. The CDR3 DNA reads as TGTGCCAGCCGACAGACTTTCTACGAGCAGTACTTC.

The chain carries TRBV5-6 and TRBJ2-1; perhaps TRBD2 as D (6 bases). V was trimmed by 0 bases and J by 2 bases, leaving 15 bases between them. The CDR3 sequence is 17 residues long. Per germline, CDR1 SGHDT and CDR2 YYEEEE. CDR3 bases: TGTGCCAGCAGCTTGGTACGGGGGAGATCCCCCTACAATGAGCAGTTCTTC. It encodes CASSLVRGRSPYNEQFF.

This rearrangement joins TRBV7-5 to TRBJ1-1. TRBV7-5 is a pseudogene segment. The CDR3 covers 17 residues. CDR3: CVRSLAPRGGEDTEAFF. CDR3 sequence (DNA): TGTGTCAGAAGCTTAGCGCCTAGGGGGGGAGAGGACACTGAAGCTTTCTTT.

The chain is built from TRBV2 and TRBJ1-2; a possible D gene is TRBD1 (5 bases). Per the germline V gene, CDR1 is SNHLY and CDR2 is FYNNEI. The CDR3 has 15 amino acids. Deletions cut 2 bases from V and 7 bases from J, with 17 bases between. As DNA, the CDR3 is TGTGCCAGCAGTGAAATTGGGCAGGGATTGAGTGGCTACACCTTC. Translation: CASSEIGQGLSGYTF.

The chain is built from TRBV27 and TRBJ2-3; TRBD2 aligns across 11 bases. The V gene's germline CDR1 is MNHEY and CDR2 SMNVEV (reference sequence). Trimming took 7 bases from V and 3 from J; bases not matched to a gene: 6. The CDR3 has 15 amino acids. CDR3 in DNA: TGTGCCAGCAAACTAGCGGGAGTACAGACAGATACGCAGTATTTT. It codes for CASKLAGVQTDTQYF.

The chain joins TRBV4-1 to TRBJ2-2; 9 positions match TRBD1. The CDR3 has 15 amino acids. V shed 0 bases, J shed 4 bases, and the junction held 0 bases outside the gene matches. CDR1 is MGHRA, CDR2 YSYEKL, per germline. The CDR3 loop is CASSQEGQGTGELFF. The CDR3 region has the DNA TGCGCCAGCAGCCAAGAGGGACAGGGCACCGGGGAGCTGTTTTTT.

The CDR3 protein is CASSLVLSGNAGELFF. CDR3 bases: TGTGCCAGCAGTTTAGTCCTATCAGGGAATGCCGGGGAGCTGTTTTTT. This chain uses TRBV28 with TRBJ2-2, with D perhaps matching TRBD1 (5 bases). The CDR3 sequence is 16 residues long. CDR1 is MDHEN and CDR2 is SYDVKM in the germline V gene. V was trimmed by 2 bases and J by 6 bases, leaving 16 bases between them.

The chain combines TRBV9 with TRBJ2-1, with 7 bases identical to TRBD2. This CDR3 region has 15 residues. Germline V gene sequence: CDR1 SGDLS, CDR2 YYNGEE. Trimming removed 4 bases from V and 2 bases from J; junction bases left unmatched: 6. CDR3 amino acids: CASSTREGTYNEQFF. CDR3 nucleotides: TGTGCCAGCAGCACCAGGGAGGGGACCTACAATGAGCAGTTCTTC.

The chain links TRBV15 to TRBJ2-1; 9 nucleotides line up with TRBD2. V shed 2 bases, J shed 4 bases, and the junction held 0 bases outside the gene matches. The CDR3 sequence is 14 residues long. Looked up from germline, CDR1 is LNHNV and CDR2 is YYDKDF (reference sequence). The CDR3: CATSRLAGYNEQFF. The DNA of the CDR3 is TGTGCCACCAGCAGACTAGCGGGGTACAATGAGCAGTTCTTC.

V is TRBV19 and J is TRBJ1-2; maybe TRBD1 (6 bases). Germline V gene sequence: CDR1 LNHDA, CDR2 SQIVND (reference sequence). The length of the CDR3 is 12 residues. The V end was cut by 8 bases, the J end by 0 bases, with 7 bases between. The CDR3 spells CASRDTNYGYTF. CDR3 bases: TGTGCCAGTCGGGACACTAACTATGGCTACACCTTC.

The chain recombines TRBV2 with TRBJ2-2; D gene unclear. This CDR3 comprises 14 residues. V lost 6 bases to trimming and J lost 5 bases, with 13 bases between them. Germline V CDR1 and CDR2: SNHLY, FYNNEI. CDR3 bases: TGTGCCAGCAGACAGTACTTGTTGACCGGGGAGCTGTTTTTT. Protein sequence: CASRQYLLTGELFF.

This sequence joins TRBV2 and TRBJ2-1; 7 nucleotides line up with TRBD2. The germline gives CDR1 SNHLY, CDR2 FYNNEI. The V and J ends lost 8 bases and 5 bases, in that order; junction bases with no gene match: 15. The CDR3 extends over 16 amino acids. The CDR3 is CASQTGGVFLDNEQFF. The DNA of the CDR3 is TGTGCCAGCCAGACTGGGGGGGTCTTTTTAGACAATGAGCAGTTCTTC.

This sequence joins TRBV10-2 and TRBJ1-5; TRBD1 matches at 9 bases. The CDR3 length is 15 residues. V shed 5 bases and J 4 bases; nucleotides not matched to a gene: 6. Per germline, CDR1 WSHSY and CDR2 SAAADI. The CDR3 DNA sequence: TGCGCCAGCAGTTATACAGGGGGCGGGAATCAGCCCCAGCATTTT. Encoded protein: CASSYTGGGNQPQHF.

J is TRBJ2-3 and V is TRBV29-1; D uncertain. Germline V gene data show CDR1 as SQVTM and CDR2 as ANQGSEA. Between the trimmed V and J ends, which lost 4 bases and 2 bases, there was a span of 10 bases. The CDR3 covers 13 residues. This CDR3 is CSVVRESTDTQYF. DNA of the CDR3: TGCAGCGTTGTACGAGAGTCCACAGATACGCAGTATTTT.

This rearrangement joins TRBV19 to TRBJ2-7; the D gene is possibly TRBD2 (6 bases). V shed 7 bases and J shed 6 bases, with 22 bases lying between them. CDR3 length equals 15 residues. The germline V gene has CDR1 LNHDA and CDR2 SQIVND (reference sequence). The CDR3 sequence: CASKGTPGSRVEQYF. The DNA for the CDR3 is TGTGCCAGTAAGGGGACTCCGGGGTCCCGGGTCGAGCAGTACTTC.

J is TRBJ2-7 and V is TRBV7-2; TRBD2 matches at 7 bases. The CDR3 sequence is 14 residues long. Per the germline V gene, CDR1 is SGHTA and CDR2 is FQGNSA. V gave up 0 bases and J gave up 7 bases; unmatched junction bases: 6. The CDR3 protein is CASSLAGGVNEQYF. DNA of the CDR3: TGTGCCAGCAGCTTAGCGGGAGGGGTAAATGAGCAGTACTTC. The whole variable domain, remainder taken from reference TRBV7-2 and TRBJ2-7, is GAGVSQSPSNKVTEKGKDVELRCDPISGHTALYWYRQSLGQGLEFLIYFQGNSAPDKSGLPSDRFSAERTGGSVSTLTIQRTQQEDSAVYLCASSLAGGVNEQYFGPGTRLTVT.